This T cell receptor beta chain was recorded in a study of blood T cell repertoires in COVID-19 (dated by TCRdb to the early 2020s). Looking at the study overall: Samples covering the acute and convalescent phases of COVID-19 were provided by collaborators in the United States, Italy and Spain. The prospective study material was composed of cDNA or gDNA derived from T cells, B-cell-depleted T cells, or PBMCs. The dataset comprised deeply sampled blood TCRbeta repertoires from subjects exposed to, actively infected with, or recovered from COVID-19. A freely available public database, intended as a resource for researchers studying the immune response to SARS-CoV-2, is where the repertoires were released. Samples came from the ongoing ImmuneRACE study (first 160 participants) plus 1,254 subjects from 6 global collaborators. A de-identified subject ID, COVID-19 status, age in years and sex were almost always included in the sample metadata. Where HLA class I and class II types were available, the types were taken from metadata supplied by the sample provider, not from assay-based typing. What the authors observed across the whole study: The amount of clinical and demographic metadata varied by source and participant and was provided uncurated.

The germline V gene supplies CDR1 MDHEN and CDR2 SYDVKM. From the cysteine up to the phenylalanine, the CDR3 has a length of 14 residues. The CDR3 DNA has 42 bases and is translated from base 1. Trimming accounts for 6 bases at V and 5 bases at J, while the number of junction bases matched to no gene is 8. TCRbeta CDR3 regions were amplified from genomic DNA using the immunoSEQ Assay, a bias-controlled multiplex PCR. As for the original processing: The number of nucleated cells in each sample was estimated by amplification of reference gene primers within the assay. To quantify the absolute abundance of each unique TCRbeta CDR3 rearrangement, sequence reads were collapsed and filtered. For each sample, productive Simpson clonality was calculated as the square root of Simpson's diversity index across productive rearrangements. The table was pulled from immuneACCESS by TCRdb, which kept in-frame rearrangements only. Such tables lose some clones; where checked, under half of the loss comes from unresolved V genes, and the rest has no known cause. That table supplies the V and J calls and clone size; D and trimming were determined from the DNA. For this sample there are some 87,000 clones; around 80% appear just once. Roughly 8.6% of the sample is held by the ten biggest clonotypes.

Turning to this clone: Its antigen is not yet known. Base qualities are not provided; no much larger clone lies one nucleotide away.

Another Seattle source contributed samples from volunteer blood donors who had recovered from COVID-19. The collaborating institutions used their own protocols to collect whole blood in K2EDTA tubes. For TCRbeta analysis, collaborators shipped samples as frozen whole blood, isolated PBMCs, or DNA extracted from either of those sample types. The sample was peripheral blood. This chain is built from TRBV28 and TRBJ2-5; TRBD2 matches 8 bases in the middle. This TCR was recovered from a man aged 45 to 65 who had recovered from COVID-19. The CDR3 is CASRAGGAGETQYF. In nucleotides, the sequence is TGTGCCAGCAGGGCGGGGGGCGCGGGGGAGACCCAGTACTTC.